The TCR beta chain under discussion was sequenced for a study of cytomegalovirus exposure and HLA in healthy donors (dated by TCRdb to the late 2010s). Turning to the overall study: An earlier analysis of 587 of the donors reported under 300 Gb of sequence data and approximately 120 million unique TCR beta sequences obtained from around 180 million T cells. An early release that covered some 630 HLA-typed donors contained around 330 gigabases of sequencing data and tens of millions of unique TCR sequences. Of the roughly 410 genotyped donors, approximately 81% were placed in the genetic ancestry cluster associated with self-reported Caucasian donors. The study was designed to test whether signatures of past pathogen exposure could be identified by cataloging public T cell receptors. The study profiled the T cell repertoires of 500 to 800 subjects by immunosequencing and related them to cytomegalovirus serostatus. Along with the approximately 650-subject first cohort, a separate validation cohort of more than 90 different subjects was used. The study combined high-throughput TCR immunosequencing, statistical association of individual TCRs with disease status, and machine learning to predict cytomegalovirus infection status. A later analysis re-examined previously published TCR beta repertoires from about 700 donors and added high-resolution HLA genotyping to investigate patterns of TCR occurrence. Rather than drawing on any new phenotypic data, the later analysis identified candidate immune exposures from TCR beta sequences and the way those sequences occurred across donors. An earlier analysis of some 500 of the donors applied high-throughput TCR beta sequencing to assess whether each TCR beta V gene segment acted as functional or pseudogenic. Donor age, sex, ethnicity and CMV serostatus were compiled alongside the repertoire data. A later genetic analysis used genome-wide SNP genotypes for about 55% of the 666 donors, treating that subset as a discovery cohort. Every discovery cohort repertoire had been produced on one sequencing platform. HLA typing included class I and class II loci at four-digit resolution. The number of donors typed differed by locus, with roughly 620-630 for A, B, C, DRB1 and DQB1, 522 for DQA1, approximately 570 for DPA1, and some 440 for DPB1. Because of strong linkage in the cohort, roughly five DR-DQ haplotypes were treated as single units for association and clustering. Among about 390 genotyped donors of the cohort, an average of roughly 240,000 unique TCR beta nucleotide sequences were sequenced per donor, roughly 20% of them non-productive.

As concerns this clone: Its antigen is unknown. Base qualities were left out, and no much larger clone turns up one base away.

The cohort consisted of hundreds of healthy bone marrow donors. At the time of sampling, every cohort member was nominally healthy, though immune exposures that went unrecorded were likely present. CMV serostatus was positive for 250 to 300 and negative for about 55% of the 666 cohort members, and was not recorded for this donor. A peripheral blood sample was collected from each donor, and TCR beta sequencing was performed on peripheral blood mononuclear cells. Genomic DNA extraction from the blood cell samples was performed with the Qiagen DNeasy Blood Extraction Kit. To prepare the library, the immunoSEQ multiplex PCR assay was applied. The multiplex PCR relied on a mix of 60 forward primers for TCR Vbeta segments and 13 reverse primers for TCR Jbeta segments. A multiplex PCR assay on genomic DNA amplified the CDR3 region of rearranged TCR beta genes. The amplified TCR beta libraries were sequenced on the Illumina HiSeq System as 87-base-pair reads. The authors processed their data as follows. Across the 600 to 700 repertoires, a later analysis counted approximately 83 million unique TCR beta chains, roughly 11 million of which were shared by at least two donors. A nearest-neighbor algorithm error-corrected the raw reads and collapsed the reads into unique sequences, merging closely related sequences to remove PCR and sequencing errors. V, D and J gene segments were assigned by aligning CDR3 sequences to IMGT reference sequences. For a sequence to be retained, at least a six-nucleotide match to both a V gene segment and a J gene segment was required. Rearrangements were classified as productive when the CDR3 lacked stop codons and remained in frame with V and J, and all other rearrangements were classified as non-productive. Following IMGT convention, CDR3 was defined as the stretch from the second conserved V-encoded cysteine up to the conserved J-encoded phenylalanine. Sequences without an unambiguous match to a single V gene segment were excluded from the earlier analysis of 587 of the donors. An earlier analysis of about 600 of the donors called V segments functional above 56.7% productive rearrangements and segregating when the between-donor standard deviation exceeded 5%. A statistical classification framework was built for diagnosing cytomegalovirus status from the catalog of TCR beta chain sequences. In a later analysis, TCR nucleotide sequences were compared against IMGT/GENE-DB human TR gene sequences so that V and J genes could be assigned. In a later analysis, CDR3 sequences and most-parsimonious VDJ recombination scenarios were assigned using the TCRdist pipeline. In a later analysis, each TCR beta chain was defined by its CDR3 amino acid sequence together with its V-gene family, and reads without a unique V-gene family were excluded. A later analysis removed 500 to 600 highly shared, low-generation-probability nucleotide sequences to deal with suspected cross-contamination and a sequencing artifact. In a later analysis, a clonal expansion index was calculated for each public chain from normalized within-repertoire ranks of inferred template counts. Generation probabilities in a later analysis came from a VDJ recombination model fitted to out-of-frame rearrangements, and those results were checked against IGoR. A later analysis scored TCR-TCR, TCR-HLA and TCR-CMV co-occurrence with hypergeometric tests, applying a repertoire-size bias correction to TCR pairs. To estimate false discovery rates, a later analysis permuted the HLA or CMV assignments 20 times. A later analysis grouped co-occurring TCRs with DBSCAN, adding TCRdist sequence similarity when clustering within HLA-allele-positive subsets. Repertoires with fewer than 30,000 or more than 120,000 public chains were left out of co-occurrence clustering, as were about five repertoires with anomalous nucleotide sharing. TCRdb's version of the immuneACCESS table is confined to in-frame rearrangements and falls short of the full clone set. An unresolved V gene accounts for under half of the shortfall where checked; the remainder is of unknown origin. V and J calls and clone size follow that table, whereas D and trimming were derived from the DNA. A total of under 150,000 clones appear in this sample, 70% to 75% of them only once. The top ten constitute 14% of the sample.

The paper as a whole reports these results and caveats: Across donors, most TCR sequences were observed very rarely, whereas some public TCRs were present in many individuals. In a later analysis, most CMV-associated TCR beta chains were found to appear HLA-restricted, with HLA associations seemingly driven largely by CMV exposure. Several of the top co-occurrence clusters appeared to be linked to parvovirus B19, influenza, CMV and Epstein-Barr virus, according to a later analysis. The 87-base-pair reads could not distinguish some IMGT-functional V segments, including TRBV6-2 and TRBV6-3, so those segments were excluded. Compared with the approximately 700-donor mean, donors in an Asian-associated ancestry cluster had fewer N-insertions in productive TCRs, according to a later genetic analysis. In this cohort, only TCR beta chains were sequenced, and detectable features were limited by the absence of alpha or paired-chain data. An earlier analysis of some 560 of the donors showed that most TCR beta V segments appeared in productive rearrangements either about 87% or about 30% of the time, which broadly matched IMGT annotations. When HLA alleles, especially DR and DQ, strongly co-occurred, TCR associations were difficult to assign to individual alleles. HLA typing was unavailable for some donors at each locus, so association tests used only the typed subset. At a false discovery rate of 0.05, a later analysis linked under 20,000 TCR beta sequences to specific HLA alleles. V-gene and J-gene trimming of TCR beta chains was associated with a missense DCLRE1C variant in a later genetic analysis, and the association was replicated in an independent cohort. A later analysis found that HLA-associated TCR beta chains were more clonally expanded and had lower generation probabilities than equally common non-associated chains. The study gave a list of under 200 TCR beta chains associated with cytomegalovirus. According to the authors, the approach could potentially be generalized to other disease states and immunological phenotypes. A further reported finding was that TCR beta sequences accurately predicted the HLA-A and HLA-B alleles for most subjects in the first cohort. Correlated functional status among segregating V segments might reflect linkage disequilibrium, but an unknown experimental factor could not be ruled out. Because counts were too low, seventeen rarely observed V segments, including chromosome 9 orphons, were left out of the earlier analysis of 500 to 750 of the donors. For the cohort, immune exposure information was limited to CMV serostatus. A later analysis found that TCR association rates varied across HLA loci, with DRB1 alleles showing the most associated TCRs and HLA-C alleles the fewest. In vitro tests confirmed that a few of the cytomegalovirus-associated TCR beta chains recognize cytomegalovirus antigens. Cytomegalovirus status was reported to be diagnosed by the classifier with high specificity and sensitivity in both the original and validation cohorts. Presence/absence analyses assumed roughly uniform sequencing depth across donors, an assumption that may not hold. A cluster of highly shared sequence variants was judged likely to be a technical artifact of the sequencing pipeline.

CDR1 is given as MGHRA and CDR2 as YSYEKL, both from the germline V gene. The CDR3 has 22 amino acids, counting the end cysteine and phenylalanine. Only the CDR3 part of the read is kept: 66 bases, read in frame from the first base. V sheds 0 bases and J sheds 2 bases, leaving 28 bases between their ends. The sequenced sample was PBMCs. This TCR was recovered from a human donor in good health. This chain joins TRBV4-1 to TRBJ2-2; the best D guess is TRBD2, with 5 bases matching. The CDR3 sequence is CASSQDPPRTHNSASNTGELFF. In nucleotides, the sequence is TGCGCCAGCAGCCAAGATCCCCCCCGCACCCATAACAGTGCTAGCAACACCGGGGAGCTGTTTTTT.